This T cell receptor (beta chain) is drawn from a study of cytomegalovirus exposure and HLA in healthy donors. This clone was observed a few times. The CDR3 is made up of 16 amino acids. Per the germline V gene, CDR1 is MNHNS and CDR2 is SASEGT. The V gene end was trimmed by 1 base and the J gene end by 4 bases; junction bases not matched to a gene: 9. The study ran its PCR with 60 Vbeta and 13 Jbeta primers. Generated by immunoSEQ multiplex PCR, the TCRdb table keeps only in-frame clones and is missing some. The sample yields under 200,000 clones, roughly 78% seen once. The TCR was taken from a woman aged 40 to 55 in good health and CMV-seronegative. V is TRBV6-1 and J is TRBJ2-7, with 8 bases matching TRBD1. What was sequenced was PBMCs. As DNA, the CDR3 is TGTGCCAGCAGTGAAGGGGCCCCACGACAGGGGTACGAGCAGTACTTC. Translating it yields CASSEGAPRQGYEQYF.